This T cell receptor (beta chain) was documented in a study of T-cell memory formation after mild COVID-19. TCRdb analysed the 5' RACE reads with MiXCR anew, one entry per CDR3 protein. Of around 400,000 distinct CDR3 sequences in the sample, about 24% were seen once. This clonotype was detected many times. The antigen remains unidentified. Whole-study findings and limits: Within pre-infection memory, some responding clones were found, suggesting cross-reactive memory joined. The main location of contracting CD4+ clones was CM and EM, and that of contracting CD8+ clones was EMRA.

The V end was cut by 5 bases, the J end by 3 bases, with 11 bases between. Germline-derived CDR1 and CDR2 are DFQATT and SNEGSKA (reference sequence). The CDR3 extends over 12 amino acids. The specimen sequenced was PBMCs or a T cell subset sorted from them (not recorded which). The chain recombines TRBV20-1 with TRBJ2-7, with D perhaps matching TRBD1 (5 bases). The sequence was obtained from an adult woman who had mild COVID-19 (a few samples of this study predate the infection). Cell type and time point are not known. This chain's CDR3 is CSAGQDSYEQYF. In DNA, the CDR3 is TGCAGTGCTGGACAAGACAGCTACGAGCAGTACTTC.